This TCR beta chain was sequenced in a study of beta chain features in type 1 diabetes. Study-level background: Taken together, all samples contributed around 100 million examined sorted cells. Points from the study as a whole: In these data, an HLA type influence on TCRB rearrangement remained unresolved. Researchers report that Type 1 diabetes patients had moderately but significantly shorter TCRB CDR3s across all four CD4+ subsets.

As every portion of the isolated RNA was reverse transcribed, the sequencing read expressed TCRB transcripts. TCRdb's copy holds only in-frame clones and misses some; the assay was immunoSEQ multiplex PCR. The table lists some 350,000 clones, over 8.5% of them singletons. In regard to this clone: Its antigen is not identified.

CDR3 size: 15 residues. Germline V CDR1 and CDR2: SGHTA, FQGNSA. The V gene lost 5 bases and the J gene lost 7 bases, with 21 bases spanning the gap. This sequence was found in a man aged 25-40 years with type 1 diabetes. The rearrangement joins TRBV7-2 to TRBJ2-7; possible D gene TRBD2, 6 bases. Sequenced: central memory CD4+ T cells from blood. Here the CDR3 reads CASSMTRVGSREQYF. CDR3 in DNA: TGTGCCAGCAGCATGACTAGAGTCGGGTCGCGTGAGCAGTACTTC. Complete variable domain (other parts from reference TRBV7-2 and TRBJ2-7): GAGVSQSPSNKVTEKGKDVELRCDPISGHTALYWYRQSLGQGLEFLIYFQGNSAPDKSGLPSDRFSAERTGGSVSTLTIQRTQQEDSAVYLCASSMTRVGSREQYFGPGTRLTVT.